This T cell receptor beta chain was identified in a study of control samples from healthy donors and cancer patients. Germline CDR1 and CDR2: SGHRS and YFSETQ. V dropped 1 base and J dropped 7 bases, with 14 bases sitting between them. The CDR3 runs to 14 residues. Libraries were prepared by immunoSEQ multiplex PCR; TCRdb keeps only in-frame clonotypes and omits some of them. This table has tens of thousands of clones, roughly 95% appearing once. The clonotype was recovered from a woman under 30 in good health. This chain links TRBV5-1 with TRBJ2-5; D may be TRBD2 (6 bases). Sequenced: blood. For the CDR3, the DNA is TGCGCCAGCAGCTTGCGTTGGGACTCCCCGACCCAGTACTTC. This encodes CASSLRWDSPTQYF.